The T cell receptor (beta chain) under discussion was sequenced for a study of T cells in Graves' hyperthyroidism and ophthalmopathy. Researchers took RNA transcripts and amplified the TCR beta CDR3 regions from them. The HTBI primer set served for first-round RT-PCR of the TCR CDR3. Each CDR3 protein is one row after TCRdb ran MiXCR on the multiplex PCR reads. The top ten hold about 8.2% of the sample, which has about 560,000 distinct CDR3 sequences, under 60% seen once. This clonotype occurred many times. The germline CDR1 and CDR2 sequences are SGHVS and FNYEAQ. V trimming: 5 bases; J trimming: 3 bases; junction bases outside the gene matches: 6. There are 15 residues in the CDR3.

The chain couples TRBV7-6 to TRBJ1-1; 10 nucleotides match TRBD1. This clonotype was obtained from a woman between 18 and 30 years old with Graves' hyperthyroidism. The sequenced sample was peripheral blood or thyroid tissue (not recorded which). The CDR3 DNA reads TGTGCCAGCAGCGCTTCGGGACAGGGGTACACTGAAGCTTTCTTT. It encodes CASSASGQGYTEAFF. The whole variable domain, remainder taken from reference TRBV7-6 and TRBJ1-1, is GAGVSQSPRYKVTKRGQDVALRCDPISGHVSLYWYRQALGQGPEFLTYFNYEAQQDKSGLPNDRFSAERPEGSISTLTIQRTEQRDSAMYRCASSASGQGYTEAFFGQGTRLTVV.